These 6 T cell receptor beta chains originate from one sample sequenced in a study of CD8 T cells in Susac syndrome. When the RNA was reverse transcribed, random hexamers were used with an input of roughly 0.5 to 1 ug. TCRdb reprocessed the immunoSEQ multiplex PCR reads via MiXCR and lists one record per CDR3 protein. The table has approximately 190,000 distinct CDR3 sequences, more than 85% seen once. Sequenced sample: CD8+ T cells from PBMCs. These receptors were taken from a human donor with Susac syndrome.

The chain is built from TRBV7-9 and TRBJ1-2, with 10 bases aligning to TRBD1. V trimming: 4 bases; J trimming: 6 bases; junction bases outside the gene matches: 8. This CDR3 is 15 amino acids long. The germline V gene has CDR1 SEHNR and CDR2 FQNEAQ (reference sequence). CDR3 sequence: CASSYPGQGPDGYTF. CDR3 DNA: TGTGCCAGCAGCTACCCGGGACAGGGGCCCGATGGCTACACCTTC. Based on the CDR3 plus reference TRBV7-9 and TRBJ1-2, the full variable domain is DTGVSQNPRHKITKRGQNVTFRCDPISEHNRLYWYRQTLGQGPEFLTYFQNEAQLEKSRLLSDRFSAERPKGSFSTLEIQRTEQGDSAMYLCASSYPGQGPDGYTFGSGTRLTVV.

The rearrangement joins TRBV28 to TRBJ2-7; possibly TRBD1 or TRBD2 for D (5 bases each). V gave up 7 bases and J gave up 7 bases, with 23 bases separating them. Germline-derived CDR1 and CDR2 are MDHEN and SYDVKM. The CDR3 consists of 15 residues. The CDR3 nucleotides are TGTGCCAGCAAGTTACCCAGCCGGGACGAGAATGAGCAGTACTTC. Translated, it gives CASKLPSRDENEQYF. Drawing the rest from reference TRBV28 and TRBJ2-7, the complete variable domain is DVKVTQSSRYLVKRTGEKVFLECVQDMDHENMFWYRQDPGLGLRLIYFSYDVKMKEKGDIPEGYSVSREKKERFSLILESASTNQTSMYLCASKLPSRDENEQYFGPGTRLTVT.

V usage is TRBV4-1 and J usage is TRBJ2-7, with 15 nucleotides matching TRBD2. V shed 1 base, J shed 2 bases, and the junction held 3 bases outside the gene matches. The CDR3 contains 17 residues. Germline CDR1 and CDR2: MGHRA and YSYEKL. The CDR3 sequence: CASSQGWTSGGAYEQYF. In DNA form, the CDR3 reads TGCGCCAGCAGCCAAGGGTGGACTAGCGGGGGGGCCTACGAGCAGTACTTC.

The V and J genes are TRBV20-1 and TRBJ2-5; 9 bases map to TRBD2. Germline CDR1 reads DFQATT; CDR2 reads SNEGSKA (reference sequence). V lost 3 bases to trimming and J lost 2 bases; unmatched junction nucleotides: 7. The CDR3 has 15 amino acids. The CDR3 region is CSARRLADTQETQYF. CDR3 nucleotide sequence: TGCAGTGCTAGGCGACTAGCGGATACACAAGAGACCCAGTACTTC.

The chain combines TRBV15 with TRBJ2-7, with 12 bases lining up with TRBD2. This CDR3 contains 15 residues. J was trimmed by 8 bases and V by 3 bases; bases with no gene match: 8. Germline lookup yields CDR1 LNHNV and CDR2 YYDKDF (reference sequence). CDR3 residues: CATSSGGLAGLQQYF. CDR3 in DNA: TGTGCCACCAGCAGTGGTGGACTAGCGGGATTACAGCAGTACTTC.

The chain carries TRBV20-1 and TRBJ1-2, with D unresolved. Germline assignment: CDR1 DFQATT and CDR2 SNEGSKA (reference sequence). CDR3 length equals 14 residues. V was shortened by 5 bases and J by 8 bases, with 21 bases between the two germline ends. CDR3 protein: CSAGLPDGGSGYTF. Here the CDR3 DNA reads TGCAGTGCTGGGTTACCTGACGGCGGATCGGGCTACACCTTC.